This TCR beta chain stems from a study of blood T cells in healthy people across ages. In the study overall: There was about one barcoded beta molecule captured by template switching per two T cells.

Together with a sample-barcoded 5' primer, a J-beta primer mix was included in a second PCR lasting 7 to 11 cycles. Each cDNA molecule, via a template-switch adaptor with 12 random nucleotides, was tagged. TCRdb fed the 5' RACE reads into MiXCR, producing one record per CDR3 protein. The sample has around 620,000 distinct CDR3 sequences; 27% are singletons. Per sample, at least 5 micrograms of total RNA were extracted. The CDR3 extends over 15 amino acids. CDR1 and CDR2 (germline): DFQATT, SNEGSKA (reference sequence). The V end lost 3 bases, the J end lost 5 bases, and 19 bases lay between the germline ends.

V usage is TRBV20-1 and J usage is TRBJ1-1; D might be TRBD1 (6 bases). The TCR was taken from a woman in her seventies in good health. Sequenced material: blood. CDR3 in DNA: TGCAGTGCTAGGGGGACAAGCACATCGCGGACTGAAGCTTTCTTT. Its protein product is CSARGTSTSRTEAFF.